The sequence of this T cell receptor (beta chain) was determined in a study of cytomegalovirus exposure and HLA in healthy donors. About the research overall: From donors who were HLA-typed, an early data release held 80 million or so unique TCRs.

This clone appeared a few times. Its antigen is unknown. A junction boundary mismatches the germline segment, possibly from a read error. The CDR3 has 16 residues. Germline V gene sequence: CDR1 SEHNR, CDR2 FQNEAQ (reference sequence). Findings and caveats of the study: From TCR beta sequences, most subjects' HLA-A and HLA-B alleles were reportedly predicted accurately.

PCR involved 60 Vbeta and 13 Jbeta primers. This table comes from immunoSEQ multiplex PCR, and its TCRdb copy is limited to in-frame clones, with some not included. This table has roughly 120,000 clones, roughly four fifths appearing once. Donors were ostensibly healthy at sampling, although undocumented immune exposures were probable. This rearrangement joins TRBV7-9 to TRBJ1-1; TRBD1 matches at 11 bases. This clonotype was obtained from a man in his forties or fifties in good health and CMV-seronegative. Sequencing input: PBMCs. CDR3 amino acids: CSSSVPGQGAETEAFF. The CDR3, as DNA: TGTTCCAGCAGCGTCCCCGGACAGGGGGCGGAAACTGAAGCTTTCTTT.